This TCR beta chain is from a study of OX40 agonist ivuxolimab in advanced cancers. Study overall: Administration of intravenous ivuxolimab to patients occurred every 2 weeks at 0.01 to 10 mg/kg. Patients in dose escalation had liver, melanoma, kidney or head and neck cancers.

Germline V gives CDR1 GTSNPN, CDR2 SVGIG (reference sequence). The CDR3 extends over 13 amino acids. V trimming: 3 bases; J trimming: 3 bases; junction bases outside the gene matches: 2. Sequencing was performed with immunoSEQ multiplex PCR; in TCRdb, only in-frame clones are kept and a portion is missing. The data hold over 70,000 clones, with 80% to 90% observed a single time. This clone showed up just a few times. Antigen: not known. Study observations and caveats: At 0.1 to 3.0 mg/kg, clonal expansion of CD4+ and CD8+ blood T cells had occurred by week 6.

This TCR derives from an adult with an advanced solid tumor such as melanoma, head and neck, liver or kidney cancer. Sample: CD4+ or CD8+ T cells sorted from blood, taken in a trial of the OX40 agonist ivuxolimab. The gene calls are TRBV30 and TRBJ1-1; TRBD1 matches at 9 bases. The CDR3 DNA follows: TGTGCCTGGAGCTGGGACAGGGACACTGAAGCTTTCTTT. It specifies CAWSWDRDTEAFF.